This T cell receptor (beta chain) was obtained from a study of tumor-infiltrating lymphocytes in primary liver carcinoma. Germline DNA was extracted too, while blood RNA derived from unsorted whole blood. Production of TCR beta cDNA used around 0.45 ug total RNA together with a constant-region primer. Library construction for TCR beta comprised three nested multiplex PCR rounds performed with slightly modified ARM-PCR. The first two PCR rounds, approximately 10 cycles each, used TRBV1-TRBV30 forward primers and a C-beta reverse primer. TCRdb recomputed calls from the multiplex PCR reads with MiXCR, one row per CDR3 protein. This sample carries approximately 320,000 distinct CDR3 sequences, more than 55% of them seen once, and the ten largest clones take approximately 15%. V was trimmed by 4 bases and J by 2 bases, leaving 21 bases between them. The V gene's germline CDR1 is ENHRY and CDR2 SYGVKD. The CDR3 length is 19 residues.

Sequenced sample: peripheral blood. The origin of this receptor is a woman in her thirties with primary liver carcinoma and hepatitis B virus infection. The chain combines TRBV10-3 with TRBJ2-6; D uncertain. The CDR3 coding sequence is TGTGCCATCAGTGGGGCACTATTCGAACAATCGACTGGGGCCAACGTCCTGACTTTC. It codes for CAISGALFEQSTGANVLTF.